This TCR beta chain was documented in a study of cytomegalovirus exposure and HLA in healthy donors. Each donor's status was that of a healthy bone marrow donor. Researchers ran the PCR with 60 Vbeta and 13 Jbeta primers. Assay: immunoSEQ multiplex PCR; the TCRdb copy retains only in-frame clones and omits some. Its listing shows about 150,000 clones. Trimming removed 0 bases at V and 0 bases at J, with 14 bases between. CDR3 length: 17 residues. CDR1 WSHSY and CDR2 SAAADI come from the germline V gene. The chain carries TRBV10-2 and TRBJ1-1; a possible D gene is TRBD1 (6 bases). The source material was PBMCs. This receptor was identified in a man aged 25-45 years in good health and CMV-seronegative. CDR3 sequence (DNA): TGCGCCAGCAGTGAGTCCCCCCCACAGGGAGTGAACACTGAAGCTTTCTTT. This translates into CASSESPPQGVNTEAFF.